The 31 T cell receptor beta chains in this list originate from one sample, sequenced in a study of cytomegalovirus exposure and HLA in healthy donors. PCR used 60 Vbeta primers and 13 Jbeta primers. Generated by immunoSEQ multiplex PCR, the TCRdb table keeps only in-frame clones and is missing some. This sample yields 150,000 to 200,000 clones, of which around 67% are seen a single time; 4% to 5.5% belongs to the top ten. The specimen was PBMCs. All receptors derive from a woman between 18 and 29 years old in good health and CMV-seropositive.

The V and J genes are TRBV12-5 and TRBJ2-1; weak D call: TRBD2 (6 bases). Deletions cut 2 bases from V and 16 bases from J, with 18 bases between. Germline CDR1 LGHNT, CDR2 FRNRAP. This CDR3 has 13 residues. This chain's CDR3 is CASGLHLALSQFF. The CDR3 DNA follows: TGTGCTAGTGGTTTGCACCTAGCGCTGTCGCAATTCTTC. Full variable domain (missing parts from reference TRBV12-5 and TRBJ2-1): DARVTQTPRHKVTEMGQEVTMRCQPILGHNTVFWYRQTMMQGLELLAYFRNRAPLDDSGMPKDRFSAEMPDATLATLKIQPSEPRDSAVYFCASGLHLALSQFFGPGTRLTVL.

The rearrangement links TRBV5-8 to TRBJ1-1, with D perhaps matching TRBD1 (5 bases). The V and J ends lost 4 bases and 6 bases respectively, with 16 bases between them. Germline loops: CDR1 SGHTS, CDR2 YDEGEE. This CDR3 is 14 amino acids long. The CDR3 is CASSLGGGWSEAFF. CDR3 sequence (DNA): TGTGCCAGCAGCCTTGGGGGGGGTTGGTCTGAAGCTTTCTTT.

The gene calls are TRBV7-9 and TRBJ2-2, with TRBD1 matching over 8 bases. CDR1 is SEHNR and CDR2 is FQNEAQ in the germline V gene (reference sequence). This CDR3 has 17 amino acids. The V segment lost 6 bases and the J segment 6 bases; nucleotides outside the gene matches: 15. The CDR3 DNA reads as TGTGCCAGCAGTTATCCAGGGGGCCTCCCTGGGGCCGGGGAGCTGTTTTTT. It codes for CASSYPGGLPGAGELFF.

This clone occurred a few times. This chain connects TRBV7-9 to TRBJ1-3; 7 nucleotides match TRBD1. The CDR3 totals 15 residues. From germline, CDR1 is SEHNR and CDR2 FQNEAQ (reference sequence). Unmatched junction bases numbered 3, after V lost 4 bases and J lost 0 bases. This CDR3 is CASSSGQSSGNTIYF. The CDR3 DNA is TGTGCCAGCAGCTCGGGACAGTCCTCTGGAAACACCATATATTTT.

V gene TRBV28 combines with J gene TRBJ2-7, with D perhaps matching TRBD1 (6 bases). Trimming pared 6 bases from V and 4 bases from J, leaving 16 bases between. The CDR3 loop spans 14 amino acids. In germline, CDR1 is MDHEN, CDR2 SYDVKM. Written as DNA, the CDR3 is TGTGCCAGCAGACCGGGACACCTACTATACGAGCAGTACTTC. Its protein product is CASRPGHLLYEQYF.

V is TRBV6-1 and J is TRBJ2-1; a weak D match, TRBD2 (5 bases). CDR3 size: 15 residues. Germline loops: CDR1 MNHNS, CDR2 SASEGT. Trimming left V 0 bases short and J 0 bases short, with 6 bases between. The CDR3 sequence is CASSEAGSSYNEQFF. The CDR3, as DNA: TGTGCCAGCAGTGAAGCAGGGAGCTCCTACAATGAGCAGTTCTTC.

This clone has a handful of counts. V and J are TRBV6-5 and TRBJ1-1; D is undetermined. Germline V CDR1 and CDR2: MNHEY, SVGAGI. V shed 0 bases and J shed 0 bases, with 8 bases lying between them. The CDR3 length is 15 residues. CDR3 sequence: CASSYSSRMNTEAFF. DNA of the CDR3: TGTGCCAGCAGTTACTCGAGCAGGATGAACACTGAAGCTTTCTTT.

The table lists this clone with a count of one. Other DNA sequences in this sample translate to the same CDR3. The V call is TRBV5-1, the J call TRBJ2-5; TRBD1 is a possible D gene (6 bases). This CDR3 comprises 14 residues. V was trimmed by 0 bases and J by 2 bases, leaving 8 bases between them. The V gene's germline CDR1 is SGHRS and CDR2 YFSETQ. The CDR3 spells CASSLGQVQETQYF. The CDR3 DNA is TGCGCCAGCAGCTTGGGACAGGTTCAAGAGACCCAGTACTTC.

The CDR3 DNA sequence: TGTGCCAGCAGTCTCGGGACTGCTGGGGCCAACGTCCTGACTTTC. It codes for CASSLGTAGANVLTF. This sequence joins TRBV27 and TRBJ2-6, with D possibly being TRBD2 (6 bases). Germline V gene sequence: CDR1 MNHEY, CDR2 SMNVEV (reference sequence). The CDR3 runs 15 residues. The germline V and J ends were trimmed by 5 bases and 2 bases, with 10 bases remaining between them.

J is TRBJ1-4 and V is TRBV18, with TRBD1 as a possible D gene (6 bases). CDR1 is KGHSH, CDR2 LQKENI, per germline. The CDR3 is made up of 15 amino acids. Trimming pared 3 bases from V and 6 bases from J, leaving 14 bases between. This CDR3 is CASSPQGFVDEKLFF. Written as DNA, the CDR3 is TGTGCCAGCTCACCTCAGGGGTTTGTAGATGAAAAACTGTTTTTT.

This clone appeared a few times. The chain uses TRBV6-5 and TRBJ1-6; TRBD1 might be the D (6 bases). This CDR3 has 14 residues. Germline V gives CDR1 MNHEY, CDR2 SVGAGI. Trimming pared 3 bases from V and 8 bases from J, leaving 11 bases between. The CDR3 DNA reads TGTGCCAGCAGTTATAATAGGGGGTATTCACCCCTCCACTTT. This translates into CASSYNRGYSPLHF.

The V call is TRBV7-9, the J call TRBJ1-3; no definite D call. V shed 7 bases and J shed 8 bases, with 12 bases lying between them. Germline assignment: CDR1 SEHNR and CDR2 FQNEAQ (reference sequence). The CDR3 has 12 amino acids. CDR3 region: CASTLTRDTIYF. Written as DNA, the CDR3 is TGTGCCAGCACCCTAACGAGGGACACCATATATTTT.

Here the CDR3 reads CSVGSRGQGSNGYTF. CDR3 coding DNA: TGCAGCGTTGGAAGCCGCGGACAGGGAAGTAATGGCTACACCTTC. The chain links TRBV29-1 to TRBJ1-2; 8 bases agree with TRBD1. V trimming: 4 bases; J trimming: 6 bases; junction bases outside the gene matches: 13. Germline loops: CDR1 SQVTM, CDR2 ANQGSEA. The CDR3 extends over 15 amino acids.

There are a few counts of this clone. V and J are TRBV28 and TRBJ2-1, with D possibly TRBD1 on 6 matching bases. V was pared by 3 bases and J by 6 bases, with 9 bases between. Germline V lookup: CDR1 MDHEN, CDR2 SYDVKM. The CDR3 is 13 residues long. CDR3 protein: CASSFGQFNEQFF. The DNA of the CDR3 is TGTGCCAGCAGTTTCGGACAGTTCAATGAGCAGTTCTTC.

The chain joins TRBV6-6 to TRBJ2-7; 10 nucleotides match TRBD2. The CDR3 loop spans 14 amino acids. J gave up 3 bases and V 7 bases, and 6 bases lay outside the gene matches. From germline, CDR1 is MNHNY and CDR2 SVGAGI (reference sequence). CDR3 coding DNA: TGTGCCAGCACCCGAGCTAGCGGGAGCTACGAGCAGTACTTC. Its translation: CASTRASGSYEQYF.

The V and J genes are TRBV28 and TRBJ2-7; 10 bases are shared with TRBD2. J lost 5 bases, V lost 11 bases, and 15 bases had no gene match. The CDR3 extends over 15 amino acids. The germline CDR1 and CDR2 sequences are MDHEN and SYDVKM. CDR3 nucleotide sequence: TGTGCCCTTACGGGGAGTAGCGGGAGGTTGGACGAGCAGTACTTC. It codes for CALTGSSGRLDEQYF.

A few counts support this clone. This chain uses TRBV27 with TRBJ1-4; D unresolved. Germline CDR1 MNHEY, CDR2 SMNVEV (reference sequence). V was clipped by 3 bases and J by 7 bases, with 15 bases between them. CDR3 length: 15 residues. The CDR3: CASSLVSGLSEKLFF. The CDR3 bases are TGTGCCAGCAGTTTGGTTTCCGGACTGAGTGAAAAACTGTTTTTT.

The genes are TRBV5-8 and TRBJ2-3, with 8 bases aligning to TRBD2. The CDR3 totals 16 residues. Germline V CDR1 and CDR2: SGHTS, YDEGEE. Trimming at V came to 3 bases and at J to 1 base, leaving 7 bases not matched to a gene. The CDR3 loop reads CASSSISGGRTDTQYF. The DNA of the CDR3 is TGTGCCAGCAGCTCCATAAGCGGGGGCCGCACAGATACGCAGTATTTT.

This rearrangement joins TRBV28 to TRBJ2-1, with TRBD2 identical over 8 bases. The CDR3 has 18 amino acids. Per germline, CDR1 MDHEN and CDR2 SYDVKM. V lost 3 bases and J lost 0; bases outside the gene matches: 10. CDR3 DNA: TGTGCCAGCAGTTTTCCAACTAGCGGACTAAGCTCCTACAATGAGCAGTTCTTC. It translates to CASSFPTSGLSSYNEQFF.

The V call is TRBV30, the J call TRBJ2-6, with D perhaps matching TRBD1 (5 bases). This CDR3 is built from 16 residues. Deletions cut 0 bases from V and 0 bases from J, with 9 bases between. CDR1 and CDR2 from the germline V gene are GTSNPN and SVGIG (reference sequence). The CDR3, as DNA: TGTGCCTGGAGTGTTGACAGAAGCTCTGGGGCCAACGTCCTGACTTTC. Amino acids: CAWSVDRSSGANVLTF.

The genes are TRBV30 and TRBJ1-5; no definite D call. Germline CDR1 reads GTSNPN; CDR2 reads SVGIG (reference sequence). The CDR3 loop spans 15 amino acids. Trimming shortened V by 3 bases and J by 7 bases, and 19 bases separated the two germline ends. This chain's CDR3 is CAWSPGGLTSQPQHF. CDR3 coding DNA: TGTGCCTGGAGCCCCGGCGGACTTACCAGCCAGCCCCAGCATTTT.

This chain connects TRBV30 to TRBJ1-1; unclear D gene. CDR1 and CDR2 from the germline V gene are GTSNPN and SVGIG (reference sequence). The V and J ends lost 5 bases and 1 base respectively, with 11 bases between them. There are 13 residues in the CDR3. This CDR3 reads CAWWAASNTEAFF. The CDR3, as DNA: TGTGCCTGGTGGGCAGCTTCGAACACTGAAGCTTTCTTT.

On this clone: The junction shows a germline mismatch at one end, possibly a read error. The chain uses TRBV28 and TRBJ2-7; 10 nucleotides agree with TRBD2. This CDR3 is built from 15 residues. CDR1 and CDR2 (germline): MDHEN, SYDVKM. This CDR3 is CASSLWASGGYEQYF. In DNA, the CDR3 is TGTGCCAGCAGCTTATGGGCTAGCGGGGGCTACGAGCAGTACTTC.

V and J are TRBV6-1 and TRBJ1-6; a weak D match, TRBD1 (6 bases). The germline CDR1 and CDR2 sequences are MNHNS and SASEGT. There are 13 residues in the CDR3. V lost 10 bases, J lost 7 bases, and 14 bases lay in between. The CDR3 loop reads CATRTELNSPLHF. CDR3 sequence (DNA): TGTGCCACCAGGACAGAGTTGAATTCACCCCTCCACTTT.

V is TRBV13 and J is TRBJ2-1, with TRBD2 identical over 10 bases. This CDR3 region has 22 residues. The junction had 26 bases not matched to a gene; V was cut back by 1 base and J by 8 bases. The germline V gene encodes CDR1 PRHDT and CDR2 FYEKMQ (reference sequence). The CDR3 spells CASSLALPSGSNLGPVGDEQFF. CDR3 bases: TGTGCCAGCAGCTTAGCATTGCCTAGCGGGAGCAACCTTGGGCCCGTGGGCGATGAGCAGTTCTTC.

The gene calls are TRBV5-1 and TRBJ1-2; D remains unclear. CDR3 length equals 12 residues. Germline loops: CDR1 SGHRS, CDR2 YFSETQ. Trimming removed 3 bases at V and 8 bases at J, with 11 bases between. The CDR3 DNA sequence: TGCGCCAGCAGCTCTACGACAAGCGGCTACACCTTC. The encoded protein is CASSSTTSGYTF.

The chain is built from TRBV27 and TRBJ1-1, with 7 bases matching TRBD1. CDR1 is MNHEY and CDR2 is SMNVEV in the germline V gene (reference sequence). With V trimmed by 7 bases and J by 2 bases, 7 bases remained unmatched. CDR3 length: 14 amino acids. Here the CDR3 reads CASTAGQHNTEAFF. Here the CDR3 DNA reads TGTGCCAGCACCGCGGGACAGCATAACACTGAAGCTTTCTTT.

The gene calls are TRBV4-3 and TRBJ2-5; tentatively, D is TRBD1 (5 bases). Gene TRBJ2-7 matches the end of the DNA better, so the J call may be wrong. The CDR3 has 14 residues. Germline V gene data show CDR1 as LGHNA and CDR2 as YSLEER. The CDR3 region is CASSQEAGWNEQYF. CDR3 nucleotide sequence: TGCGCCAGCAGCCAAGAGGCAGGGTGGAACGAGCAGTACTTC.

This sequence joins TRBV6-1 and TRBJ2-7, with TRBD2 identical over 11 bases. With 3 bases clipped from V and 2 bases from J, the junction kept 3 bases outside the gene matches. The CDR3 has 15 amino acids. The germline gives CDR1 MNHNS, CDR2 SASEGT. The CDR3 nucleotides read TGTGCCAGCAGTGACTCGACTAGCGGGGCCTACGAGCAGTACTTC. Translating it yields CASSDSTSGAYEQYF.

The chain recombines TRBV6-6 with TRBJ1-1; 9 nucleotides match TRBD1. The CDR3 is made up of 16 amino acids. CDR1 and CDR2 from the germline V gene are MNHNY and SVGAGI (reference sequence). Losses at the gene ends were 9 bases for V and 0 bases for J; bases not matched to a gene: 11. The CDR3 nucleotides read TGTGCCAGTATACCGAGACAGGGGGTGATGAACACTGAAGCTTTCTTT. It yields the protein CASIPRQGVMNTEAFF.

The chain uses TRBV30 and TRBJ2-7, with a possible D match to TRBD2 (5 bases). Looked up from germline, CDR1 is GTSNPN and CDR2 is SVGIG (reference sequence). Deletions cut 2 bases from V and 7 bases from J, with 9 bases between. CDR3 size: 11 residues. CDR3 loop: CAWSRQREQYF. CDR3 sequence (DNA): TGTGCCTGGAGTCGCCAGCGGGAGCAGTACTTC.